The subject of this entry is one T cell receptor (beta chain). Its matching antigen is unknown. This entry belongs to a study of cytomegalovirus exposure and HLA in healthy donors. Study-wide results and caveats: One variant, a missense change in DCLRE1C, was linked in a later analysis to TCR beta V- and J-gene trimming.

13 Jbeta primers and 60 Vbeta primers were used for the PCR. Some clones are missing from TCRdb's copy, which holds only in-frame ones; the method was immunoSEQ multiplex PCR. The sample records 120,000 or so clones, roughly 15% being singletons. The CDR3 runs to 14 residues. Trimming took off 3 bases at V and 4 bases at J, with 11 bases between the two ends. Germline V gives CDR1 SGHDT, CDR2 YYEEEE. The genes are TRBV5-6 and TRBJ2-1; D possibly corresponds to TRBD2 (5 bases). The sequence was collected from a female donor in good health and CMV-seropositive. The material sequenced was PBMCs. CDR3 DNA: TGTGCCAGCAGCTCCCACCCGGGGTACAATGAGCAGTTCTTC. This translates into CASSSHPGYNEQFF.